This entry features one T cell receptor (beta chain) sequence. The target antigen is unknown. This specimen comes from a study of cytomegalovirus exposure and HLA in healthy donors. Study-wide results and caveats: A few CMV-associated chains proved CMV antigen-specific in vitro. In a later analysis, specific HLA alleles were associated with around 17,000 TCR beta sequences at a 0.05 false discovery rate. Overall, approximately 150 TCR beta chains were annotated as cytomegalovirus-associated. Data from an earlier analysis indicated that most TCR beta V segments were productive either about 87% or about 30% of the time.

In the PCR, 60 Vbeta and 13 Jbeta primers were used. Only in-frame clones appear in the TCRdb table, and some are missing; sequencing was by immunoSEQ multiplex PCR. This sample has approximately 170,000 clones, with about 75% found just once. CDR3 length: 15 residues. Germline V gene data show CDR1 as SGDLS and CDR2 as YYNGEE. Trimming took 0 bases from V and 3 from J, leaving 9 bases between them. V usage is TRBV9 and J usage is TRBJ2-2, with D maybe TRBD2 (5 bases). This TCR came from a male donor in good health and CMV-seronegative. The source material was PBMCs. As DNA, the CDR3 is TGTGCCAGCAGCGTAGGGAGGCAGCACACCGGGGAGCTGTTTTTT. It codes for CASSVGRQHTGELFF.